This is a list of T cell receptor beta chains from one sample in a study of cytomegalovirus exposure and HLA in healthy donors. Repertoires were generated with immunoSEQ multiplex PCR, while TCRdb's copy carries only in-frame clones and drops some. The data show around 40,000 clones, and the top ten clones hold 6.2%. Sequencing input: PBMCs. These TCRs come from a man younger than 40 in good health and CMV-seronegative. The CDR3 runs from the conserved cysteine through the conserved F or W. The D gene is left open where the match is weak.

cdr3_length,j_call,d_call,v_call,cdr3_aa,cdr3_nt
15,TRBJ2-1,NA,TRBV9,CASSGLGGTNDEQFF,TGTGCCAGCAGCGGTCTGGGGGGGACAAACGATGAGCAGTTCTTC
15,TRBJ1-1,TRBD1,TRBV6-5,CASSNLDRGHTEAFF,TGTGCCAGCAGTAACCTAGACAGGGGGCATACTGAAGCTTTCTTT
15,TRBJ2-5,TRBD1,TRBV19,CASSINQGAGETQYF,TGTGCCAGTAGTATAAACCAGGGGGCCGGGGAGACCCAGTACTTC
13,TRBJ2-5,NA,TRBV29-1,CSVGWLFQETQYF,TGCAGCGTTGGTTGGCTGTTCCAAGAGACCCAGTACTTC
15,TRBJ2-7,NA,TRBV7-8,CASSRVGGASYEQYF,TGTGCCAGCAGCAGAGTGGGCGGGGCCTCCTACGAGCAGTACTTC
19,TRBJ2-7,NA,TRBV4-3,CASSQGQNPGQSSEDEQYF,TGCGCCAGCAGCCAAGGGCAGAACCCGGGACAATCTTCTGAGGACGAGCAGTACTTC
17,TRBJ2-3,TRBD2,TRBV9,CASRAASSGRAADTQYF,TGTGCCAGCAGGGCAGCCTCTAGCGGGAGGGCCGCAGATACGCAGTATTTT
14,TRBJ2-7,NA,TRBV5-4,CASSFGTQIYEQYF,TGTGCCAGCAGCTTTGGGACTCAAATTTACGAGCAGTACTTC
15,TRBJ1-1,NA,TRBV5-4,CASSWGDLLNTEAFF,TGTGCCAGCAGCTGGGGGGATCTCCTGAACACTGAAGCTTTCTTT
15,TRBJ2-7,NA,TRBV7-9,CASSYRERVSYEQYF,TGTGCCAGCAGCTACCGGGAAAGGGTTTCCTACGAGCAGTACTTC
15,TRBJ1-2,NA,TRBV15,CATSRGAQGSYGYTF,TGTGCCACCAGCAGAGGGGCCCAGGGGAGCTATGGCTACACCTTC
15,TRBJ2-1,TRBD1,TRBV5-8,CASSPGQGLDNEQFF,TGTGCCAGCAGCCCCGGACAGGGGCTCGACAATGAGCAGTTCTTC
17,TRBJ1-4,NA,TRBV15,CATSRDPFVATNEKLFF,TGTGCCACCAGCAGAGATCCCTTCGTTGCAACTAATGAAAAACTGTTTTTT
12,TRBJ1-1,NA,TRBV11-2,CASSPSRGEAFF,TGTGCCAGCAGCCCCAGTAGGGGGGAAGCTTTCTTT
16,TRBJ2-7,TRBD2,TRBV5-6,CASSREAGGGSYEQYF,TGTGCCAGCAGCCGAGAGGCGGGAGGGGGATCCTACGAGCAGTACTTC
15,TRBJ1-1,TRBD1,TRBV5-1,CASSYPGTGVAEAFF,TGCGCCAGCAGCTACCCCGGGACAGGGGTTGCTGAAGCTTTCTTT
15,TRBJ1-5,TRBD1,TRBV27,CASSSDRASNQPQHF,TGTGCCAGCAGCTCGGACAGGGCGAGCAATCAGCCCCAGCATTTT
16,TRBJ2-7,NA,TRBV19,CASSPSARGRNYEQYF,TGTGCCAGTAGTCCTTCCGCCCGGGGAAGAAACTACGAGCAGTACTTC
12,TRBJ2-1,NA,TRBV5-1,CASSQQFNEQFF,TGCGCCAGCAGTCAACAATTCAATGAGCAGTTCTTC
15,TRBJ2-5,TRBD2,TRBV5-1,CASSGPGGPKETQYF,TGCGCCAGCAGCGGGCCGGGAGGCCCTAAGGAGACCCAGTACTTC
12,TRBJ2-1,NA,TRBV15,CATSETYNEQFF,TGTGCCACCAGCGAGACCTACAATGAGCAGTTCTTC
16,TRBJ2-6,NA,TRBV6-6,CASSGRALSGANVLTF,TGTGCCAGCAGTGGCAGGGCGCTCTCTGGGGCCAACGTCCTGACTTTC
16,TRBJ2-1,NA,TRBV4-2,CASSQDPLASLNEQFF,TGTGCCAGCAGCCAAGACCCCCTAGCGTCCCTCAATGAGCAGTTCTTC
14,TRBJ2-1,TRBD1,TRBV9,CASSSRTGVDEQFF,TGTGCCAGCAGCTCCCGGACAGGGGTGGATGAGCAGTTCTTC
16,TRBJ2-7,NA,TRBV4-1,CASSQEGGGGNYEQYF,TGCGCCAGCAGCCAAGAAGGAGGCGGCGGGAACTACGAGCAGTACTTC
14,TRBJ2-1,TRBD2,TRBV7-2,CATELAGGYNEQFF,TGTGCCACGGAACTAGCGGGGGGCTACAATGAGCAGTTCTTC
15,TRBJ2-1,TRBD2,TRBV19,CASNTVERGYNEQFF,TGTGCCAGTAACACCGTCGAGCGGGGGTACAATGAGCAGTTCTTC
16,TRBJ1-1,NA,TRBV7-2,CASSPRRGGMNTEAFF,TGTGCCAGCAGCCCCCGGAGAGGTGGCATGAACACTGAAGCTTTCTTT
18,TRBJ1-2,TRBD1,TRBV11-2,CASSWPGQGNRGNYGYTF,TGTGCCAGCAGCTGGCCCGGACAGGGAAATCGGGGTAACTATGGCTACACCTTC